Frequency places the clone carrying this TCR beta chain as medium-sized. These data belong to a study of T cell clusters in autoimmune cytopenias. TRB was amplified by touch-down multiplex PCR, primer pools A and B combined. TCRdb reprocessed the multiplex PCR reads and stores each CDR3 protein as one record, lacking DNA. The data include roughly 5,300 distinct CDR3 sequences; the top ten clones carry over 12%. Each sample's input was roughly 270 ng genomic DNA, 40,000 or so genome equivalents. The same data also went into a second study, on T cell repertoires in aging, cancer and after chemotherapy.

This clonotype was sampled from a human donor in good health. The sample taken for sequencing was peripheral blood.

CDR3 region: CASSIRRESYGYTF. This chain joins TRBV19 and TRBJ1-2. Germline lookup yields CDR1 LNHDA and CDR2 SQIVND (reference sequence). The CDR3 has 14 residues. The full variable domain, rest sourced from reference TRBV19 and TRBJ1-2, is DGGITQSPKYLFRKEGQNVTLSCEQNLNHDAMYWYRQDPGQGLRLIYYSQIVNDFQKGDIAEGYSVSREKKESFPLTVTSAQKNPTAFYLCASSIRRESYGYTFGSGTRLTVV.